This T cell receptor (beta chain) derives from a study of cytomegalovirus exposure and HLA in healthy donors (TCRdb year 2017). General notes on the study: An earlier analysis of several hundred of the donors reported 250 to 350 Gb of sequence data and around 100 million unique TCR beta sequences obtained from 180 million or so T cells. Donor age, sex, ethnicity and CMV serostatus were compiled alongside the repertoire data. Around 330 gigabases of sequencing data and around 88 million unique TCR sequences made up an early release that covered roughly 670 HLA-typed donors. A separate validation cohort of roughly 120 different subjects was used in addition to the roughly 620-subject first cohort. The number of donors typed differed by locus, with roughly 629-640 for A, B, C, DRB1 and DQB1, more than 500 for DQA1, over 600 for DPA1, and around 430 for DPB1. Using immunosequencing, the study profiled T cell repertoires from some 670 subjects and related those repertoires to cytomegalovirus serostatus. In a later genetic analysis, genome-wide SNP genotypes for about three fifths of the 666 donors were used, and that subset was treated as a discovery cohort. In a later analysis, previously published TCR beta repertoires from 550 to 700 donors were re-analyzed and high-resolution HLA genotyping was added so that TCR occurrence patterns could be studied. The genetic ancestry cluster associated with self-reported Caucasian donors included roughly four fifths of the roughly 400 genotyped donors. HLA typing included class I and class II loci at four-digit resolution. An earlier analysis of fewer than 700 of the donors applied high-throughput TCR beta sequencing to assess whether each TCR beta V gene segment acted as functional or pseudogenic. Every repertoire in the discovery cohort had been generated on one and the same sequencing platform. The study combined high-throughput TCR immunosequencing, statistical association of individual TCRs with disease status, and machine learning to predict cytomegalovirus infection status. The later analysis used no new phenotypic data to find candidate immune exposures, relying instead on TCR beta sequences and their occurrence across donors. About 5 DR-DQ haplotypes were handled as single units for association and clustering, since linkage in the cohort was strong. The study aimed to test whether cataloging public T cell receptors could reveal signatures of past pathogen exposure. Among roughly 400 genotyped donors of the cohort, an average of approximately 200,000 unique TCR beta nucleotide sequences was sequenced per donor, of which about 18% were non-productive.

V is trimmed back by 3 bases and J by 1 base, and the junction contains 8 bases that no gene match accounts for. CDR1 SGHNT and CDR2 YYREEE were looked up in the germline V gene (reference sequence). Spanning cysteine to phenylalanine, the CDR3 consists of 17 amino acids. The retained sequence is limited to the CDR3, 51 bases, with the frame set at the first base. What the study reported, not specific to this receptor: Three of the identified cytomegalovirus-associated TCR beta chains were confirmed in vitro to be specific for cytomegalovirus antigens. Linkage disequilibrium might explain the correlated functional status among segregating V segments, but an unknown experimental factor could not be excluded. A later genetic analysis reported fewer N-insertions in productive TCRs among donors in an Asian-associated ancestry cluster than the roughly 670-donor mean. Specific HLA alleles were associated with 15,000 to 20,000 TCR beta sequences at a false discovery rate of 0.05 in a later analysis. Most TCR sequences were seen in very few donors, while some public TCRs were found in many individuals. Some IMGT-functional V segments, including TRBV6-2 and TRBV6-3, could not be told apart with the 87-base-pair reads, so those segments were excluded. In both the original and validation cohorts, the classifier was reported to diagnose cytomegalovirus status with high specificity and sensitivity. A later genetic analysis associated a missense DCLRE1C variant with V-gene and J-gene trimming of TCR beta chains, and an independent cohort replicated the association. The presence/absence analyses assumed that sequencing depth was roughly uniform across donors, and that assumption may not be true. A later analysis reported that several top co-occurrence clusters appeared linked to parvovirus B19, influenza, CMV and Epstein-Barr virus. Because HLA typing was missing for some donors at each locus, association tests included only the typed subset. In a later analysis, HLA-associated TCR beta chains showed more clonal expansion and lower generation probabilities than non-associated chains that were equally common. A further reported finding was that TCR beta sequences accurately predicted the HLA-A and HLA-B alleles for most subjects in the first cohort. About 17 rarely observed V segments, including chromosome 9 orphons, were excluded from the earlier analysis of some 590 of the donors because counts were too low. A cluster of highly shared sequence variants was judged likely to represent a technical artifact of the sequencing pipeline. The authors suggested that the approach could potentially be extended to other disease states and immunological phenotypes. In an earlier analysis of over 550 of the donors, most TCR beta V segments were observed in productive rearrangements about 87% or about 30% of the time, broadly matching IMGT annotations. Immune exposure information for the cohort was limited to CMV serostatus. Assigning TCR associations to individual alleles was difficult when HLA alleles, especially DR and DQ, strongly co-occurred. The cohort was sequenced for TCR beta chains only, and without alpha or paired-chain data the features that could be detected were limited. Most CMV-associated TCR beta chains appeared to be HLA-restricted in a later analysis, and the HLA associations seemed to be driven largely by CMV exposure. The study listed 150 to 200 TCR beta chains as associated with cytomegalovirus. A later analysis found that TCR association rates varied across HLA loci, with DRB1 alleles showing the most associated TCRs and HLA-C alleles the fewest.

With regard to this clone: Its binding antigen is unknown. No base quality information exists; no much larger clone differs at one position.

Library preparation employed the immunoSEQ multiplex PCR assay. A mixture of 60 forward primers for TCR Vbeta segments and 13 reverse primers for TCR Jbeta segments was used in the multiplex PCR. The CDR3 region of rearranged TCR beta genes was amplified from genomic DNA with a multiplex PCR assay. On the Illumina HiSeq System, the amplified TCR beta libraries were sequenced as 87-base-pair reads. Per the source publication's procedure: A later analysis counted 65 million to 90 million unique TCR beta chains across the 666 repertoires, and some 11 million of these chains were shared by at least two donors. Raw reads were error-corrected and collapsed into unique sequences with a nearest-neighbor algorithm that merged closely related sequences to remove PCR and sequencing errors. V, D and J gene segments were assigned by aligning CDR3 sequences to IMGT reference sequences. For a sequence to be retained, a match of at least six nucleotides to both a V gene segment and a J gene segment was required. A rearrangement counted as productive if the CDR3 had no stop codons and remained in frame with V and J, and every other rearrangement counted as non-productive. CDR3 was defined by IMGT convention, running from the second conserved V-encoded cysteine to the conserved J-encoded phenylalanine. The earlier analysis of 550 to 650 of the donors excluded any sequence lacking an unambiguous match to a single V gene segment. In an earlier analysis of approximately 560 of the donors, a V segment was called functional when productive rearrangements were above 56.7%, and segregating when the standard deviation between donors exceeded 5%. A statistical classification framework was built to diagnose cytomegalovirus status from the catalog of TCR beta chain sequences. A later analysis assigned V and J genes by comparing TCR nucleotide sequences with IMGT/GENE-DB human TR gene sequences. The TCRdist pipeline was used in a later analysis to assign CDR3 sequences and most-parsimonious VDJ recombination scenarios. A later analysis defined each TCR beta chain by its CDR3 amino acid sequence plus V-gene family, and excluded reads lacking a unique V-gene family. In a later analysis, some 600 highly shared, low-generation-probability nucleotide sequences were removed to address suspected cross-contamination and a sequencing artifact. For each public chain, a later analysis derived a clonal expansion index from normalized ranks of inferred template counts within each repertoire. A later analysis computed generation probabilities with a VDJ recombination model fitted to out-of-frame rearrangements, and checked the results against IGoR. In a later analysis, TCR-TCR, TCR-HLA and TCR-CMV co-occurrence was scored with hypergeometric tests, and a repertoire-size bias correction was applied to TCR pairs. False discovery rates were estimated in a later analysis by permuting HLA or CMV assignments 20 times. In a later analysis, co-occurring TCRs were grouped with DBSCAN, and TCRdist sequence similarity was added when clustering was performed within HLA-allele-positive subsets. Repertoires with fewer than 30,000 or more than 120,000 public chains, plus five repertoires with anomalous nucleotide sharing, were excluded from co-occurrence clustering. TCRdb mirrors the immuneACCESS table, restricted to in-frame sequences. Some clones are absent from its copies; in checked studies, under half trace to an unresolved V gene, and the reason for the others is unknown. D and trimming were read from the DNA, whereas the V and J calls and clone size are those reported in that table. A total of about 160,000 clones appear in this sample, around 76% of them only once. The ten largest account for over 2% of the sample.

The cohort comprised 550 to 700 healthy bone marrow donors. At the time of sampling, all cohort members were nominally healthy, though unrecorded immune exposures were likely present. The donor was CMV seronegative and belonged to the group of around 350 seronegative cohort members. Every donor gave a peripheral blood sample, and the peripheral blood mononuclear cells from that sample were used for TCR beta sequencing. Genomic DNA was extracted from the blood cell samples with the Qiagen DNeasy Blood Extraction Kit. The chain joins TRBV5-4 to TRBJ2-5, with 11 junctional bases fitting TRBD2. The receptor was isolated from a female donor in good health and CMV-seronegative. Sequenced material: PBMCs. The nucleotide sequence reads as follows: TGTGCCAGCAGCTCATTCACTAGCGGGGGACCCCAAGAGACCCAGTACTTC. This is translated as CASSSFTSGGPQETQYF.